The 23 T cell receptor beta chains listed next were all sequenced from one sample in a study of blood T cell repertoires in COVID-19. Sequenced by immunoSEQ multiplex PCR; TCRdb stores in-frame clones only, minus some. Here the sample spans approximately 260,000 clones, about nine tenths being singletons. Sequencing used peripheral blood. The receptors stem from a man aged 60-69 years who had recovered from COVID-19.

The rearrangement joins TRBV5-1 to TRBJ2-7, with a possible D match to TRBD2 (5 bases). The CDR3 is made up of 13 amino acids. V was shortened by 7 bases and J by 2 bases, with 13 bases between the two germline ends. Germline CDR1 and CDR2: SGHRS and YFSETQ. CDR3 coding DNA: TGCGCCAGCCGTGCGGGCCTTGCCTACGAGCAGTACTTC. Translated: CASRAGLAYEQYF. Complete variable domain (other parts from reference TRBV5-1 and TRBJ2-7): KAGVTQTPRYLIKTRGQQVTLSCSPISGHRSVSWYQQTPGQGLQFLFEYFSETQRNKGNFPGRFSGRQFSNSRSEMNVSTLELGDSALYLCASRAGLAYEQYFGPGTRLTVT.

The gene calls are TRBV6-5 and TRBJ1-1, with 8 bases fitting TRBD1. CDR3 length: 14 amino acids. In germline, CDR1 is MNHEY, CDR2 SVGAGI. Trimming removed 6 bases from V and 0 bases from J; junction bases left unmatched: 3. CDR3 coding DNA: TGTGCCAGCAGCAGGGACAGGATGAACACTGAAGCTTTCTTT. Its protein is CASSRDRMNTEAFF.

The chain uses TRBV7-2 and TRBJ2-7, with 8 bases lining up with TRBD2. V shed 1 base, J shed 3 bases, and the junction held 8 bases outside the gene matches. There are 16 residues in the CDR3. Germline CDR1 is SGHTA and CDR2 is FQGNSA. The CDR3 DNA reads TGTGCCAGCAGCTTAGGTTTGGAGGCGGGGGGCTACGAGCAGTACTTC. It is translated as CASSLGLEAGGYEQYF.

A single count supports this clone. The chain recombines TRBV7-2 with TRBJ2-7, with 8 nucleotides matching TRBD2. Per the germline V gene, CDR1 is SGHTA and CDR2 is FQGNSA. This CDR3 spans 15 amino acids. The V and J ends lost 2 bases and 0 bases, in that order; junction bases with no gene match: 3. In DNA form, the CDR3 reads TGTGCCAGCAGCTTAAACGGGGGGGGCTCCTACGAGCAGTACTTC. Encoded protein: CASSLNGGGSYEQYF.

The rearrangement joins TRBV24-1 to TRBJ1-2, with TRBD1 identical over 7 bases. The CDR3 is 16 residues long. Germline trimming cut 9 bases from V and 2 bases from J; bases unmatched to any gene: 14. Germline loops: CDR1 KGHDR, CDR2 SFDVKD. The CDR3 loop is CATGAPRQGWNYGYTF. CDR3 coding DNA: TGTGCCACCGGAGCCCCGCGACAGGGATGGAACTATGGCTACACCTTC.

The chain couples TRBV6-5 to TRBJ2-1; 8 nucleotides align to TRBD1. Unmatched junction bases numbered 10, after V lost 5 bases and J lost 10 bases. The CDR3 runs to 14 residues. Germline CDR1 and CDR2: MNHEY and SVGAGI. The DNA of the CDR3 is TGTGCCAGCAGTCCGGACAGGGTGGCCAGGGAGCAGTTCTTC. Translation gives CASSPDRVAREQFF.

The V gene is TRBV12-5, the J gene TRBJ1-1, with D unresolved. With 0 bases removed from V and 8 bases from J, the gap between germline ends came to 16 bases. The CDR3 has 15 residues. Looked up from germline, CDR1 is LGHNT and CDR2 is FRNRAP. CDR3 sequence (DNA): TGTGCTAGTGGTTTGGTCTTGGCGGGAACGGAGGAAGCTTTCTTT. Translation gives CASGLVLAGTEEAFF.

Regarding this clone: Other nucleotide sequences from this sample produce the same CDR3. The chain uses TRBV4-1 and TRBJ2-1; 14 positions agree with TRBD2. CDR3 length: 15 residues. CDR1 and CDR2 (germline): MGHRA, YSYEKL. Unmatched junction bases numbered 2, after V lost 6 bases and J lost 4 bases. The CDR3 protein is CASSRLAGGYNEQFF. The CDR3 region has the DNA TGCGCCAGCAGTCGACTAGCGGGGGGGTACAATGAGCAGTTCTTC.

V is TRBV10-1 and J is TRBJ1-1; TRBD1 matches at 10 bases. Germline trimming cut 5 bases from V and 1 base from J; bases unmatched to any gene: 7. The V gene's germline CDR1 is WNHNN and CDR2 SYGVQD (reference sequence). This CDR3 has 16 residues. CDR3 nucleotides: TGCGCCAGCAGTCCCGGGACAGGGGCAGAGAACACTGAAGCTTTCTTT. This codes for CASSPGTGAENTEAFF.

This clone appeared once. The rearrangement uses TRBV5-1 and TRBJ1-6; 7 nucleotides match TRBD1. Germline CDR1 SGHRS, CDR2 YFSETQ. The CDR3 runs 15 residues. The V gene end was trimmed by 4 bases and the J gene end by 6 bases; junction bases not matched to a gene: 7. CDR3 in DNA: TGCGCCAGCAGCACCCTGGACAGGCTTAATTCACCCCTCCACTTT. Its translation: CASSTLDRLNSPLHF.

The chain joins TRBV2 to TRBJ1-6; perhaps TRBD1 as D (5 bases). Germline V lookup: CDR1 SNHLY, CDR2 FYNNEI. V lost 5 bases and J 5 bases, leaving 13 bases between the germline ends. This CDR3 spans 15 amino acids. The CDR3 here is CASSPRAPNNSPLHF. The CDR3 DNA sequence: TGTGCCAGCAGTCCCAGGGCCCCTAATAATTCACCCCTCCACTTT.

This clone was found many times. The V and J genes are TRBV12-3 or TRBV12-4 and TRBJ1-1; no definite D call. V was pared by 5 bases and J by 4 bases, with 8 bases between. There are 12 residues in the CDR3. For the CDR3, the DNA is TGTGCCAGCAGTGAGGAAGTCACTGAAGCTTTCTTT. Translating gives CASSEEVTEAFF.

The chain has TRBV19 and TRBJ1-5; 8 nucleotides align to TRBD1. Per the germline V gene, CDR1 is LNHDA and CDR2 is SQIVND (reference sequence). CDR3 size: 19 residues. J was trimmed by 0 bases and V by 9 bases; bases with no gene match: 19. The CDR3 region is CASSSAGTGALYSNQPQHF. CDR3 bases: TGTGCCAGCTCAAGCGCCGGGACAGGAGCTTTATATAGCAATCAGCCCCAGCATTTT.

The gene calls are TRBV5-1 and TRBJ2-5; the D gene is possibly TRBD1 (6 bases). V lost 4 bases and J lost 1, with 17 bases in between. CDR1 SGHRS and CDR2 YFSETQ come from the germline V gene. This CDR3 contains 16 residues. CDR3 nucleotide sequence: TGCGCCAGCAGCGCTGGGGGCCAGTCTACCCAAGAGACCCAGTACTTC. Residues: CASSAGGQSTQETQYF.

The rearrangement links TRBV7-8 to TRBJ1-2, with D perhaps matching TRBD1 (5 bases). This CDR3 spans 15 amino acids. CDR1 SGHVS and CDR2 FQNEAQ come from the germline V gene. Trimming removed 5 bases at V and 2 bases at J, with 15 bases between. This CDR3 is CASSHALGGNYGYTF. CDR3 nucleotides: TGTGCCAGCAGCCATGCCCTGGGGGGGAACTATGGCTACACCTTC.

In its sample, this clone was seen once. The genes are TRBV3-1 (or the pseudogene TRBV3-2) and TRBJ2-5; maybe TRBD1 (7 bases). Trimming pared 0 bases from V and 5 bases from J, leaving 22 bases between. Germline V gives CDR1 LGHDT, CDR2 YNNKEL (reference sequence). This CDR3 is 18 amino acids long. CDR3 sequence (DNA): TGTGCCAGCAGCCAAGAGCAGGGGGGAAGTGTAATCGGGGAGACCCAGTACTTC. Its protein product is CASSQEQGGSVIGETQYF.

V is TRBV4-2 and J is TRBJ2-1, with 9 bases fitting TRBD2. V lost 2 bases to trimming and J lost 2 bases; unmatched junction nucleotides: 4. The CDR3 sequence is 16 residues long. Germline CDR1 and CDR2: LGHNA and YNFKEQ. The CDR3 DNA reads TGTGCCAGCAGCCAAATCAAGCGGGGGGCCTACAATGAGCAGTTCTTC. Its translation: CASSQIKRGAYNEQFF.

This clone has just a few counts. The J gene is TRBJ2-3, the V gene TRBV7-9, with 9 bases identical to TRBD2. CDR3 length: 13 amino acids. CDR1 and CDR2 (germline): SEHNR, FQNEAQ (reference sequence). V gave up 4 bases and J gave up 8 bases; unmatched junction bases: 4. The CDR3 region has the DNA TGTGCCAGCAGCTCCCGACTAGCGGCTACGCAGTATTTT. It codes for CASSSRLAATQYF. Variable domain in full (rest from reference TRBV7-9 and TRBJ2-3): DTGVSQNPRHKITKRGQNVTFRCDPISEHNRLYWYRQTLGQGPEFLTYFQNEAQLEKSRLLSDRFSAERPKGSFSTLEIQRTEQGDSAMYLCASSSRLAATQYFGPGTRLTVL.

The chain uses TRBV28 and TRBJ2-7, with TRBD1 matching 9 bases. The CDR3 covers 14 residues. J lost 4 bases, V lost 6 bases, and 7 bases had no gene match. Germline CDR1 reads MDHEN; CDR2 reads SYDVKM. CDR3 protein: CASSLSTGGYEQYF. CDR3 nucleotides: TGTGCCAGCAGCCTATCGACAGGGGGGTACGAGCAGTACTTC. Combining the CDR3 with reference TRBV28 and TRBJ2-7 gives the whole variable domain DVKVTQSSRYLVKRTGEKVFLECVQDMDHENMFWYRQDPGLGLRLIYFSYDVKMKEKGDIPEGYSVSREKKERFSLILESASTNQTSMYLCASSLSTGGYEQYFGPGTRLTVT.

The CDR3 DNA sequence: TGTGCCAGCAGCGCGCTTCCCGGGGCTAGCGCTGCTCCAGGGACCCAGTACTTC. It is translated as CASSALPGASAAPGTQYF. This rearrangement joins TRBV9 to TRBJ2-5, with a possible D match to TRBD2 (6 bases). Germline CDR1 is SGDLS and CDR2 is YYNGEE. This CDR3 comprises 18 residues. Trimming shortened V by 3 bases and J by 7 bases, and 28 bases separated the two germline ends.

The chain links TRBV24-1 to TRBJ2-1, with TRBD2 matching over 9 bases. The CDR3 runs 15 residues. Trimming at V came to 5 bases and at J to 4 bases, leaving 5 bases not matched to a gene. CDR1 and CDR2 (germline): KGHDR, SFDVKD. The CDR3 coding sequence is TGTGCCACCAGTGTCGAGCGGGGGGTTTACAATGAGCAGTTCTTC. Encoded protein: CATSVERGVYNEQFF.

V is TRBV1 and J is TRBJ2-5; the D segment call TRBD2 is taken from the table without a DNA check. TRBV1 is a pseudogene locus. There are 20 residues in the CDR3. CDR3 DNA: TGCACCAGCAGCCAAGACCCCTACGGACTAGCGGGGACCTCCCAAGAGACCCAGTACTTC. Protein sequence: CTSSQDPYGLAGTSQETQYF.

V usage is TRBV5-1 and J usage is TRBJ2-7; TRBD2 matches at 9 bases. Per germline, CDR1 SGHRS and CDR2 YFSETQ. Losses at the gene ends were 5 bases for V and 4 bases for J; bases not matched to a gene: 10. The CDR3 loop spans 15 amino acids. This CDR3 reads CASRVAGDPGYEQYF. CDR3 sequence (DNA): TGCGCCAGCAGGGTAGCGGGGGATCCTGGGTACGAGCAGTACTTC. The variable domain in full, completed from reference TRBV5-1 and TRBJ2-7, reads KAGVTQTPRYLIKTRGQQVTLSCSPISGHRSVSWYQQTPGQGLQFLFEYFSETQRNKGNFPGRFSGRQFSNSRSEMNVSTLELGDSALYLCASRVAGDPGYEQYFGPGTRLTVT.